The 29 T cell receptor beta chains reported below all come from one sample, sequenced in a study of blood T cell repertoires in COVID-19. Sequencing was performed with immunoSEQ multiplex PCR; in TCRdb, only in-frame clones are kept and a portion is missing. This table holds about 68,000 clones, roughly 88% found once. Sequenced material: peripheral blood. The receptors shown here come from a human donor in a cohort sampled during active COVID-19.

The rearrangement joins TRBV18 to TRBJ2-7, with D maybe TRBD1 (6 bases). V was shortened by 3 bases and J by 6 bases, with 12 bases between the two germline ends. The CDR3 extends over 13 amino acids. Germline loops: CDR1 KGHSH, CDR2 LQKENI. CDR3 nucleotides: TGTGCCAGCTCACCTTCACAGGGTTCCGAGCAGTACTTC. Translating gives CASSPSQGSEQYF. Filled out from reference TRBV18 and TRBJ2-7, the complete variable domain reads NAGVMQNPRHLVRRRGQEARLRCSPMKGHSHVYWYRQLPEEGLKFMVYLQKENIIDESGMPKERFSAEFPKEGPSILRIQQVVRGDSAAYFCASSPSQGSEQYFGPGTRLTVT.

The chain combines TRBV5-6 with TRBJ2-1; tentatively, D is TRBD2 (6 bases). The length of the CDR3 is 15 residues. Trimming stripped 0 bases from V and 3 bases from J, with 10 bases between. The germline V gene has CDR1 SGHDT and CDR2 YYEEEE. CDR3 region: CASSLERALYNEQFF. As DNA, the CDR3 is TGTGCCAGCAGCTTGGAGCGGGCCCTCTACAATGAGCAGTTCTTC.

This sequence joins TRBV28 and TRBJ2-3, with 15 bases aligning to TRBD2. The CDR3 extends over 18 amino acids. Trimming cost V 3 bases and J 3 bases; bases outside gene matches: 7. The germline V gene has CDR1 MDHEN and CDR2 SYDVKM. This CDR3 is CASSLAGLAGGRTDTQYF. The DNA of the CDR3 is TGTGCCAGCAGTTTGGCGGGACTAGCGGGGGGACGGACAGATACGCAGTATTTT.

The count of this clone is one. The chain combines TRBV5-1 with TRBJ2-2; the D gene is possibly TRBD1 (5 bases). Trimming pared 7 bases from V and 5 bases from J, leaving 12 bases between. The CDR3 has 13 amino acids. Germline lookup yields CDR1 SGHRS and CDR2 YFSETQ. This CDR3 reads CASCLGDTGELFF. In DNA, the CDR3 is TGCGCCAGCTGTTTAGGGGATACCGGGGAGCTGTTTTTT.

The genes are TRBV5-1 and TRBJ1-6, with 8 bases aligning to TRBD1. V lost 4 bases, J lost 0 bases, and 12 bases stayed unmatched. CDR1 SGHRS and CDR2 YFSETQ come from the germline V gene. This CDR3 spans 19 amino acids. CDR3 in amino acids: CASSRTGQGVTSYNSPLHF. In nucleotides, the CDR3 is TGCGCCAGCAGCCGGACCGGACAGGGAGTAACCTCCTATAATTCACCCCTCCACTTT.

V gene TRBV7-9 combines with J gene TRBJ2-5; TRBD1 matches at 8 bases. The V gene's germline CDR1 is SEHNR and CDR2 FQNEAQ (reference sequence). CDR3 length equals 14 residues. V gave up 5 bases and J gave up 4 bases; unmatched junction bases: 6. The CDR3 bases are TGTGCCAGCAGCATCAACACAGGGGGAGAGACCCAGTACTTC. It encodes CASSINTGGETQYF.

This clone was seen a handful of times. In nucleotides, the CDR3 is TGCAGTGCTAGTTCTTGGCGGGAGCGTTTGGATACGCAGTATTTT. It yields the protein CSASSWRERLDTQYF. This chain connects TRBV20-1 to TRBJ2-3; 7 bases are a match to TRBD2. Germline V gives CDR1 DFQATT, CDR2 SNEGSKA (reference sequence). The ends lost 3 bases at V and 6 bases at J; junction bases unmatched: 12. CDR3 length: 15 residues.

The chain has TRBV6-5 and TRBJ2-5; the match to TRBD2 covers 10 bases. With V trimmed by 6 bases and J by 5 bases, 6 bases remained unmatched. The CDR3 has 14 residues. CDR1 MNHEY and CDR2 SVGAGI come from the germline V gene. The CDR3 spells CASRAGGPSETQYF. For the CDR3, the DNA is TGTGCCAGCAGAGCGGGAGGGCCATCGGAGACCCAGTACTTC.

The chain links TRBV28 to TRBJ1-4, with TRBD1 identical over 9 bases. With V trimmed by 1 base and J by 9 bases, 21 bases remained unmatched. Germline CDR1 and CDR2: MDHEN and SYDVKM. The CDR3 covers 20 residues. The CDR3 DNA reads TGTGCCAGCAGTTTATTTGTCAGAGACAGGGGGTCTCGCCCAACTAAAAAACTGTTTTTT. This gives the protein CASSLFVRDRGSRPTKKLFF.

V and J are TRBV7-2 and TRBJ2-7; D may be TRBD2 (6 bases). The CDR3 runs to 15 residues. Germline values: CDR1 SGHTA, CDR2 FQGNSA. V was trimmed by 1 base and J by 2 bases, leaving 12 bases between them. This chain's CDR3 is CASSLGQGGPYEQYF. CDR3 sequence (DNA): TGTGCCAGCAGCTTAGGGCAAGGAGGGCCCTACGAGCAGTACTTC. The full variable domain, completed using reference TRBV7-2 and TRBJ2-7, is GAGVSQSPSNKVTEKGKDVELRCDPISGHTALYWYRQSLGQGLEFLIYFQGNSAPDKSGLPSDRFSAERTGGSVSTLTIQRTQQEDSAVYLCASSLGQGGPYEQYFGPGTRLTVT.

A single count supports this clone. This sequence joins TRBV30 and TRBJ1-4, with D perhaps TRBD1 (5 bases). Germline CDR1 reads GTSNPN; CDR2 reads SVGIG (reference sequence). This CDR3 spans 15 amino acids. Deletions cut 2 bases from V and 6 bases from J, with 16 bases between. This CDR3 reads CAWSLYGRGDEKLFF. For the CDR3, the DNA is TGTGCCTGGAGTCTGTACGGGAGGGGTGATGAAAAACTGTTTTTT.

This chain uses TRBV18 with TRBJ2-7; the match to TRBD1 covers 9 bases. Germline V lookup: CDR1 KGHSH, CDR2 LQKENI. The V and J ends lost 8 bases and 4 bases, in that order; junction bases with no gene match: 9. The CDR3 is made up of 14 amino acids. The CDR3 is CASATGTGNYEQYF. CDR3 DNA: TGTGCCAGCGCGACCGGGACAGGGAATTACGAGCAGTACTTC.

The V and J genes are TRBV4-1 and TRBJ2-3; the D gene is possibly TRBD1 (6 bases). V shed 3 bases and J shed 8 bases, with 18 bases lying between them. Germline CDR1 MGHRA, CDR2 YSYEKL. This CDR3 has 15 amino acids. The CDR3 is CASSQIGQLLGTQYF. The CDR3 bases are TGCGCCAGCAGCCAGATCGGACAGCTCCTTGGTACGCAGTATTTT.

This chain uses TRBV18 with TRBJ2-2, with D possibly matching TRBD2 (6 bases). The CDR3 sequence is 15 residues long. Germline V gene lookup returns CDR1 KGHSH and CDR2 LQKENI. V was clipped by 4 bases and J by 4 bases, with 13 bases between them. CDR3 in DNA: TGTGCCAGCTCACTGCCTAGGGGAGGCACCGGGGAGCTGTTTTTT. Its translation: CASSLPRGGTGELFF.

In nucleotides, the CDR3 is TGTGCCAGCAGTTTAGTAGGGGTAGCGGGGACCGGGGAGCTGTTTTTT. As protein: CASSLVGVAGTGELFF. The chain joins TRBV27 to TRBJ2-2; TRBD2 matches 8 bases. Germline V gives CDR1 MNHEY, CDR2 SMNVEV (reference sequence). After removal of 2 bases from V and 5 bases from J, the junction contained 7 bases not matched to a gene. CDR3 length: 16 residues.

For the CDR3, the DNA is TGTGCCAGTCGGACGGCAGGGCAAAATCAGCCCCAGCATTTT. This codes for CASRTAGQNQPQHF. The gene calls are TRBV28 and TRBJ1-5; possible D gene TRBD1, 5 bases. Germline V gene lookup returns CDR1 MDHEN and CDR2 SYDVKM. The CDR3 contains 14 residues. Trimming removed 9 bases at V and 4 bases at J, with 16 bases between.

This chain joins TRBV2 and TRBJ2-3; TRBD2 matches 7 bases. The CDR3 has 15 amino acids. Per germline, CDR1 SNHLY and CDR2 FYNNEI. Trimming at V came to 1 base and at J to 6 bases, leaving 7 bases not matched to a gene. In DNA, the CDR3 is TGTGCCAGCAGTGAAGAGGCGGGAGCGGCGGATACGCAGTATTTT. As protein: CASSEEAGAADTQYF.

The chain combines TRBV19 with TRBJ1-5, with 7 bases aligning to TRBD1. The germline V gene encodes CDR1 LNHDA and CDR2 SQIVND (reference sequence). V lost 4 bases, J lost 0 bases, and 9 bases stayed unmatched. This CDR3 contains 17 residues. The CDR3 nucleotides read TGTGCCAGTAGTAGCCCGTCCGGGACAGCTAGCAATCAGCCCCAGCATTTT. Translation: CASSSPSGTASNQPQHF.

This chain connects TRBV10-3 to TRBJ2-2; 11 bases map to TRBD1. In germline, CDR1 is ENHRY, CDR2 SYGVKD. The trim removed 9 bases at V and 5 bases at J, leaving 8 bases unmatched. The CDR3 spans 15 residues. CDR3 nucleotides: TGTGCCATTTCGGACAGGGGGCGTGGGACCGGGGAGCTGTTTTTT. It translates to CAISDRGRGTGELFF.

The V call is TRBV7-8, the J call TRBJ1-5; tentative D call: TRBD1 (6 bases). Trimming took 1 base from V and 6 from J, leaving 16 bases between them. The CDR3 contains 16 residues. Germline loops: CDR1 SGHVS, CDR2 FQNEAQ. The CDR3 sequence: CASSLGGGRTVQPQHF. The CDR3 region has the DNA TGTGCCAGCAGCTTAGGGGGGGGGCGAACGGTTCAGCCCCAGCATTTT.

The chain combines TRBV7-9 with TRBJ2-1; 10 bases line up with TRBD2. J was trimmed by 5 bases and V by 2 bases; bases with no gene match: 6. Germline CDR1 is SEHNR and CDR2 is FQNEAQ (reference sequence). The CDR3 covers 16 residues. CDR3 loop: CASSLKGLAPNNEQFF. In DNA, the CDR3 is TGTGCCAGCAGCTTAAAGGGACTAGCGCCCAACAATGAGCAGTTCTTC.

The chain is built from TRBV30 and TRBJ2-3; 8 bases match TRBD1. Germline CDR1 and CDR2: GTSNPN and SVGIG (reference sequence). V shed 2 bases, J shed 6 bases, and the junction held 4 bases outside the gene matches. The CDR3 loop spans 13 amino acids. CDR3 in amino acids: CAWSWTGKDTQYF. The CDR3 DNA sequence: TGTGCCTGGAGTTGGACAGGGAAGGATACGCAGTATTTT.

The J gene is TRBJ2-4, the V gene TRBV4-2; 7 bases are shared with TRBD2. This CDR3 contains 18 residues. The germline CDR1 and CDR2 sequences are LGHNA and YNFKEQ. Unmatched junction bases numbered 11, after V lost 0 bases and J lost 3 bases. The CDR3, as DNA: TGTGCCAGCAGCCAAGATGTCCAAACGGCTAGCGGCAAAAACATTCAGTACTTC. Translating it yields CASSQDVQTASGKNIQYF.

The chain combines TRBV5-1 with TRBJ2-3, with 10 bases matching TRBD2. This CDR3 is 16 amino acids long. V was clipped by 0 bases and J by 1 base; unmatched bases: 2. Germline V CDR1 and CDR2: SGHRS, YFSETQ. The CDR3 DNA follows: TGCGCCAGCAGCTTGGGGGGGACTAGCGGCACAGATACGCAGTATTTT. Its protein is CASSLGGTSGTDTQYF.

This chain links TRBV7-8 with TRBJ2-7; 13 positions match TRBD2. The V gene end was trimmed by 4 bases and the J gene end by 7 bases; junction bases not matched to a gene: 7. Germline loops: CDR1 SGHVS, CDR2 FQNEAQ. CDR3 length: 15 amino acids. The CDR3 loop reads CASSSKLAGGREQYF. The CDR3 DNA reads as TGTGCCAGCAGCTCCAAACTAGCGGGGGGGAGGGAGCAGTACTTC.

The chain couples TRBV5-1 to TRBJ2-7; 9 bases map to TRBD1. The CDR3 sequence is 17 residues long. The germline V gene encodes CDR1 SGHRS and CDR2 YFSETQ. V lost 4 bases and J lost 6; bases outside the gene matches: 17. CDR3 amino acids: CASSRTGESPTSSEQYF. The CDR3 bases are TGCGCCAGCAGCAGGACAGGGGAGTCTCCTACGAGTAGCGAGCAGTACTTC.

The J gene is TRBJ2-3, the V gene TRBV6-5; 12 bases are a match to TRBD2. J was trimmed by 5 bases and V by 5 bases; bases with no gene match: 5. Germline V gives CDR1 MNHEY, CDR2 SVGAGI. The CDR3 is 15 amino acids. The CDR3 region is CASSRPGLAGDTQYF. In DNA form, the CDR3 reads TGTGCCAGCAGTCGACCGGGACTAGCGGGAGATACGCAGTATTTT.

This chain connects TRBV2 to TRBJ2-5; TRBD1 matches 7 bases. With V trimmed by 7 bases and J by 4 bases, 6 bases remained unmatched. CDR1 and CDR2 (germline): SNHLY, FYNNEI. The length of the CDR3 is 13 residues. Here the CDR3 reads CASTRDRGETQYF. DNA of the CDR3: TGTGCCAGCACTAGGGACAGAGGAGAGACCCAGTACTTC.

This clone showed up just once. This chain uses TRBV6-5 with TRBJ1-1; D gene unclear. Looked up from germline, CDR1 is MNHEY and CDR2 is SVGAGI. The CDR3 length is 14 residues. The V and J ends lost 2 bases and 1 base respectively, with 8 bases between them. This CDR3 reads CASSYPSENTEAFF. For the CDR3, the DNA is TGTGCCAGCAGTTACCCCTCAGAGAACACTGAAGCTTTCTTT.